The clone carrying this TCR beta chain was counted only a few times. The data were obtained in a study of T cells after yellow fever vaccination. 5'RACE template switching generated TCR cDNA, adding a universal primer site and UMIs. From the 5' RACE reads, TCRdb called clonotypes with MiXCR, one entry per CDR3 protein. This sample has 450,000 to 600,000 distinct CDR3 sequences, with around a sixth found just once. Germline V gives CDR1 MNHNS, CDR2 SASEGT. V was shortened by 1 base and J by 4 bases, with 8 bases between the two germline ends. The CDR3 contains 14 residues. The sequencing used PBMCs, collected 4 to 6 days after the first yellow fever vaccination. The receptor comes from a man between 18 and 35 years old who received the YFV17D yellow fever vaccine. The chain is built from TRBV6-1 and TRBJ2-1; D possibly corresponds to TRBD1 (5 bases). DNA of the CDR3: TGTGCCAGCAGTGAAGAACACAGGTACAATGAGCAGTTCTTC. It is translated as CASSEEHRYNEQFF.